The 21 T cell receptor beta chains below all came from one sample that was sequenced in a study of TIL therapy for anti-PD-1-resistant metastatic lung cancer. Stated time point: pre-treatment sample, taken before nivolumab and TIL therapy. Sequencing used immunoSEQ v3. Clones were sequenced by immunoSEQ multiplex PCR, and TCRdb holds only the in-frame ones, with some missing. The data hold about 52,000 clones, with around 80% observed a single time. Sequenced here: blood, sampled at baseline. The receptors shown here come from a woman between 25 and 85 years old with non-small cell lung cancer.

This clone was detected only once. The chain uses TRBV11-2 and TRBJ2-1; TRBD1 matches at 7 bases. Germline CDR1 and CDR2: SGHAT and FQNNGV. The CDR3 sequence is 15 residues long. Trimming at V came to 5 bases and at J to 4 bases, leaving 8 bases not matched to a gene. This chain's CDR3 is CASSLTGAEYNEQFF. The CDR3 nucleotides are TGTGCCAGCAGCCTTACAGGGGCGGAATACAATGAGCAGTTCTTC. Drawing the rest from reference TRBV11-2 and TRBJ2-1, the complete variable domain is EAGVAQSPRYKIIEKRQSVAFWCNPISGHATLYWYQQILGQGPKLLIQFQNNGVVDDSQLPKDRFSAERLKGVDSTLKIQPAKLEDSAVYLCASSLTGAEYNEQFFGPGTRLTVL.

This rearrangement joins TRBV28 to TRBJ1-4; D possibly corresponds to TRBD1 (5 bases). V lost 0 bases and J 7 bases, leaving 24 bases between the germline ends. The CDR3 runs 19 residues. Germline-derived CDR1 and CDR2 are MDHEN and SYDVKM. Written as DNA, the CDR3 is TGTGCCAGCAGTTTATGCCTTTTTGGGGGTATCCGGGGGTGTGAAAAACTGTTTTTT. It translates to CASSLCLFGGIRGCEKLFF.

V is TRBV2 and J is TRBJ2-7, with D hard to call. The CDR3 consists of 12 residues. V lost 4 bases and J lost 2, with 6 bases in between. Germline values: CDR1 SNHLY, CDR2 FYNNEI. The CDR3 region has the DNA TGTGCCAGCAGTGGGTCTACCTACGAGCAGTACTTC. Its translation is CASSGSTYEQYF.

The chain links TRBV28 to TRBJ2-1, with D unclear. Trimming shortened V by 6 bases and J by 4 bases, and 13 bases separated the two germline ends. Germline V lookup: CDR1 MDHEN, CDR2 SYDVKM. This CDR3 is 14 amino acids long. The CDR3 protein is CASSSFWGYNEQFF. CDR3 DNA: TGTGCCAGCAGCTCTTTTTGGGGATACAATGAGCAGTTCTTC.

This chain uses TRBV27 with TRBJ2-7; weak D call: TRBD2 (6 bases). The CDR3 is 16 amino acids. Germline values: CDR1 MNHEY, CDR2 SMNVEV (reference sequence). The ends were cut back, 2 bases at V and 3 bases at J, with 17 bases in the middle. CDR3 coding DNA: TGTGCCAGCAGTTTAAAGGGAGGTTCCCTAATCTACGAGCAGTACTTC. Its protein is CASSLKGGSLIYEQYF.

The chain combines TRBV19 with TRBJ2-7; maybe TRBD1 (6 bases). The CDR3 length is 12 residues. Trimming shortened V by 6 bases and J by 6 bases, and 12 bases separated the two germline ends. From germline, CDR1 is LNHDA and CDR2 SQIVND (reference sequence). Here the CDR3 DNA reads TGTGCCAGTAGCGGACAGAGCTTCGAGCAGTACTTC. The encoded protein is CASSGQSFEQYF.

The genes are TRBV27 and TRBJ2-7; 13 bases agree with TRBD2. The CDR3 is made up of 17 amino acids. CDR1 is MNHEY and CDR2 is SMNVEV in the germline V gene (reference sequence). After removal of 5 bases from V and 3 bases from J, the junction contained 10 bases not matched to a gene. CDR3 region: CASSPRSGTSGIYEQYF. In DNA, the CDR3 is TGTGCCAGCAGTCCCCGTTCCGGGACTAGCGGGATCTACGAGCAGTACTTC.

This clone appeared a single time. V and J are TRBV6-1 and TRBJ1-5, with a weak D call TRBD1 (6 bases). Trimming pared 2 bases from V and 0 bases from J, leaving 11 bases between. Germline V lookup: CDR1 MNHNS, CDR2 SASEGT. The length of the CDR3 is 16 residues. The CDR3 DNA follows: TGTGCCAGCAGTGAACGGGGGACAAATAGCAATCAGCCCCAGCATTTT. This encodes CASSERGTNSNQPQHF.

The chain's CDR3 is CASSPLFMAGTLYEQYF. CDR3 bases: TGTGCCAGCTCACCACTATTCATGGCGGGAACACTGTACGAGCAGTACTTC. The chain uses TRBV18 and TRBJ2-7, with D tentatively TRBD2 (6 bases). Per germline, CDR1 KGHSH and CDR2 LQKENI. Trimming cost V 1 base and J 4 bases, with 20 bases left between them. This CDR3 spans 17 amino acids.

The V gene is TRBV5-1, the J gene TRBJ2-7; D ambiguous. This CDR3 contains 13 residues. Germline CDR1 and CDR2: SGHRS and YFSETQ. V lost 1 base, J lost 6 bases, and 11 bases lay in between. The CDR3, as DNA: TGCGCCAGCAGCTTGCCCGTGGGTCTCGAGCAGTACTTC. Amino acid sequence: CASSLPVGLEQYF.

This chain joins TRBV7-2 and TRBJ1-3; D is undetermined. CDR3 length: 16 amino acids. Germline values: CDR1 SGHTA, CDR2 FQGNSA. Deletions cut 2 bases from V and 4 bases from J, with 15 bases between. The CDR3 reads CASSLSRWEIGNTIYF. CDR3 sequence (DNA): TGTGCCAGCAGCTTAAGCCGATGGGAAATAGGAAACACCATATATTTT.

The chain couples TRBV5-1 to TRBJ2-3, with a possible D match to TRBD2 (5 bases). The CDR3 contains 14 residues. V dropped 4 bases and J dropped 3 bases, with 12 bases sitting between them. The germline V gene encodes CDR1 SGHRS and CDR2 YFSETQ. In nucleotides, the CDR3 is TGCGCCAGCAGCCTAGAGGGCTTTACAGATACGCAGTATTTT. Translated: CASSLEGFTDTQYF.

V is TRBV15 and J is TRBJ2-5; D is unresolved. This CDR3 has 15 amino acids. V lost 0 bases to trimming and J lost 2 bases, with 10 bases between them. Germline lookup yields CDR1 LNHNV and CDR2 YYDKDF (reference sequence). The CDR3 loop reads CATSRDLPTQETQYF. DNA for the CDR3: TGTGCCACCAGCAGAGATCTCCCTACACAAGAGACCCAGTACTTC.

This clone turned up a few times. The V and J genes are TRBV5-1 and TRBJ2-7; 9 bases align to TRBD1. Germline CDR1 reads SGHRS; CDR2 reads YFSETQ. This CDR3 region has 14 residues. Trimming cost V 5 bases and J 5 bases; bases outside gene matches: 8. In DNA, the CDR3 is TGCGCCAGCAGAGGGACAGGGCCTTACCACGAGCAGTACTTC. Translated: CASRGTGPYHEQYF.

The chain carries TRBV7-3 and TRBJ2-1, with D tentatively TRBD2 (5 bases). The CDR3 runs 16 residues. Trimming took off 5 bases at V and 0 bases at J, with 14 bases between the two ends. Germline values: CDR1 SGHTA, CDR2 FQGTGA. CDR3 nucleotide sequence: TGTGCCAGCAGCCTCGATCCGGGGAGCTCCTACAATGAGCAGTTCTTC. It translates to CASSLDPGSSYNEQFF.

The chain links TRBV5-6 to TRBJ2-5; 7 bases map to TRBD2. J gave up 4 bases and V 4 bases, and 4 bases lay outside the gene matches. The CDR3 sequence is 13 residues long. Germline V gives CDR1 SGHDT, CDR2 YYEEEE. The CDR3 protein is CASSPREVETQYF. The CDR3 coding sequence is TGTGCCAGCAGCCCCCGGGAGGTAGAGACCCAGTACTTC.

The chain combines TRBV5-1 with TRBJ2-3, with 8 bases aligning to TRBD2. The junction had 2 bases not matched to a gene; V was cut back by 0 bases and J by 2 bases. Germline V lookup: CDR1 SGHRS, CDR2 YFSETQ. The CDR3 runs to 15 residues. DNA for the CDR3: TGCGCCAGCAGCTTGGTAGCGGGGATCACAGATACGCAGTATTTT. Protein product: CASSLVAGITDTQYF.

This chain joins TRBV2 and TRBJ2-3; 12 bases are shared with TRBD2. Germline assignment: CDR1 SNHLY and CDR2 FYNNEI. V dropped 6 bases and J dropped 2; count of bases not matched to a gene: 3. The CDR3 is 15 residues long. The chain's CDR3 is CASRTSGGPTDTQYF. The CDR3 DNA sequence: TGTGCCAGCAGGACTAGCGGGGGTCCCACAGATACGCAGTATTTT.

The CDR3 coding sequence is TGCGCCAGCAGCCAAGTGGAAGATATGGCCAATGAGCAGTTCTTC. It specifies CASSQVEDMANEQFF. The chain links TRBV4-3 to TRBJ2-1; D gene uncertain. The CDR3 contains 15 residues. V was cut by 1 base and J by 6 bases, with 13 bases left in between. Germline V gene data show CDR1 as LGHNA and CDR2 as YSLEER.

This clone was detected only once. The chain uses TRBV7-2 and TRBJ1-1, with a weak D call TRBD1 (6 bases). The CDR3 contains 14 residues. V shed 5 bases and J shed 7 bases, with 17 bases lying between them. CDR1 is SGHTA and CDR2 is FQGNSA in the germline V gene. In DNA, the CDR3 is TGTGCCAGCAGCCAAAGGGGGGGGCTTAGTGAAGCTTTCTTT. Its protein product is CASSQRGGLSEAFF.

The CDR3 DNA reads TGTGCCAGCGCCTCAGGGGCCACAGATACGCAGTATTTT. Translation: CASASGATDTQYF. The chain recombines TRBV7-2 with TRBJ2-3, with D tentatively TRBD1 (6 bases). Per germline, CDR1 SGHTA and CDR2 FQGNSA. This CDR3 is built from 13 residues. With 8 bases removed from V and 2 bases from J, the gap between germline ends came to 11 bases.